Listed here are 7 T cell receptor beta chains from one sample, sequenced in a study of T and B cells in COVID-19 patients. From blood, about 240-550 ng of genomic DNA served as TRB template. TRB rearrangements were amplified by multiplex PCR with BIOMED2 TRB-A/B primers. Each CDR3 protein is one row after TCRdb ran MiXCR on the multiplex PCR reads. The sample consists of over 5,500 distinct CDR3 sequences, approximately 22% of them appearing once. Input material: blood. All receptors come from a human donor who had recovered from COVID-19.

V gene TRBV5-5 combines with J gene TRBJ2-5; D is uncertain. CDR1 and CDR2 (germline): SGHKS, YYEKEE (reference sequence). The CDR3 is 13 amino acids. V was pared by 3 bases and J by 1 base, with 7 bases between. The CDR3 region has the DNA TGTGCCAGCAGCTGGACGGCCCAAGAGACCCAGTACTTC. This gives the protein CASSWTAQETQYF.

This clonotype was observed once. The chain recombines TRBV6-5 with TRBJ2-7; tentative D call: TRBD2 (6 bases). V lost 8 bases and J 7 bases, leaving 21 bases between the germline ends. CDR1 and CDR2 (germline): MNHEY, SVGAGI. The CDR3 sequence is 14 residues long. CDR3 in amino acids: CASLLDGGSGEQYF. In DNA form, the CDR3 reads TGTGCCAGCCTCCTCGATGGGGGGTCTGGGGAGCAGTACTTC.

By sample fraction, this clonotype is medium-sized. The chain has TRBV6-5 and TRBJ1-1, with D hard to call. Trimming shortened V by 6 bases and J by 6 bases, and 17 bases separated the two germline ends. Looked up from germline, CDR1 is MNHEY and CDR2 is SVGAGI. The CDR3 loop spans 14 amino acids. CDR3: CASSPSVWVPEAFF. CDR3 coding DNA: TGTGCCAGCAGCCCCAGTGTTTGGGTCCCTGAAGCTTTCTTT.

In this sample, this clonotype turned up many times. The chain links TRBV5-4 to TRBJ2-3; D uncertain. V was clipped by 0 bases and J by 0 bases, with 2 bases between them. The CDR3 runs 13 residues. Germline assignment: CDR1 SGHNT and CDR2 YYREEE (reference sequence). The CDR3 DNA follows: TGTGCCAGCAGCTTGGTTAGCACAGATACGCAGTATTTT. This encodes CASSLVSTDTQYF.

In this sample, this clonotype turned up a few times. The V gene is TRBV18, the J gene TRBJ1-1, with D unresolved. From germline, CDR1 is KGHSH and CDR2 LQKENI. The length of the CDR3 is 15 residues. Trimming removed 0 bases at V and 0 bases at J, with 8 bases between. The CDR3 region is CASSPPPRMNTEAFF. CDR3 sequence (DNA): TGTGCCAGCTCACCACCCCCCCGGATGAACACTGAAGCTTTCTTT.

The J gene is TRBJ2-3, the V gene TRBV20-1; 12 nucleotides line up with TRBD2. Trimming cost V 5 bases and J 1 base; bases outside gene matches: 1. CDR3 length equals 14 residues. In germline, CDR1 is DFQATT, CDR2 SNEGSKA (reference sequence). Written as DNA, the CDR3 is TGCAGTGCTGGACTAGCGGGGCGCACAGATACGCAGTATTTT. This encodes CSAGLAGRTDTQYF.

In this sample, this clonotype turned up many times. The chain links TRBV5-4 to TRBJ1-3, with 9 bases fitting TRBD1. After removal of 4 bases from V and 3 bases from J, the junction contained 14 bases not matched to a gene. CDR1 is SGHNT and CDR2 is YYREEE in the germline V gene (reference sequence). The CDR3 length is 18 residues. The CDR3: CASSPGGQGQTFGNTIYF. CDR3 nucleotides: TGTGCCAGCAGCCCAGGGGGACAGGGCCAGACCTTTGGAAACACCATATATTTT.